The 22 T cell receptor beta chains below were found in one sample sequenced in a study of low-dose radiotherapy and immunotherapy resistance in tumors (dated by TCRdb to between 2020 and 2023). In light of the paper, this sample's time point label describes: before trial treatment. The data were produced on an Illumina HiSeq 2500. Superscript III and a set of TRAV- and TRBV-specific primers were used to synthesize first-strand cDNA, so that both TCRalpha and TCRbeta chains were covered. A roughly 19-cycle PCR with Phusion amplified the TCRs, pairing a constant-region primer with the adapter that was attached to the V primers. TCRdb redid the processing of the public reads, applying fastp at Q25 and MiXCR, and retained in-frame beta chains. Every distinct CDR3 protein forms one entry, paired with its most common genes and DNA. A total of approximately 90,000 distinct CDR3 sequences appear in this sample, over 15% of them only once. The ten largest clones add up to roughly 3% of the sample.

The source was PBMCs, collected before treatment. The receptor set was obtained from a male donor with prostate cancer.

This clonotype has a count of ten or more. The genes are TRBV7-9 and TRBJ1-3; no clear D gene. CDR3 length equals 14 residues. The V and J ends lost 5 bases and 0 bases respectively, with 8 bases between them. Germline CDR1 and CDR2: SEHNR and FQNEAQ (reference sequence). The CDR3 here is CASSPDISGNTIYF. As DNA, the CDR3 is TGTGCCAGCAGCCCTGACATCTCTGGAAACACCATATATTTT.

This clonotype was seen many times. V and J are TRBV19 and TRBJ2-1; perhaps TRBD2 as D (5 bases). Germline loops: CDR1 LNHDA, CDR2 SQIVND (reference sequence). The V and J ends lost 5 bases and 6 bases respectively, with 17 bases between them. This CDR3 has 15 amino acids. The CDR3 DNA sequence: TGTGCCAGTAGTCGGACGTCTAGCCCCACCAATGAGCAGTTCTTC. This sequence encodes CASSRTSSPTNEQFF.

This clonotype was recorded at least ten times. V gene TRBV10-2 combines with J gene TRBJ2-5, with 10 bases that match TRBD2. The length of the CDR3 is 15 residues. Germline CDR1 and CDR2: WSHSY and SAAADI. The junction had 8 bases not matched to a gene; V was cut back by 8 bases and J by 2 bases. CDR3 sequence (DNA): TGCGCCAGCGCCGGGACTAGCGTTGGGCAAGAGACCCAGTACTTC. Protein sequence: CASAGTSVGQETQYF.

Turning to this clonotype: A far larger clone is just one base off, so this is likely a read error. The chain carries TRBV20-1 and TRBJ2-5; 9 nucleotides align to TRBD2. Per the germline V gene, CDR1 is DFQATT and CDR2 is SNEGSKA (reference sequence). V was clipped by 1 base and J by 11 bases; unmatched bases: 11. The CDR3 totals 14 residues. The CDR3 spells CSARASGGKGEQYF. The CDR3 nucleotides read TGCAGTGCTAGAGCCAGCGGGGGGAAGGGTGAGCAGTACTTC.

This clonotype was detected ten times or more. V is TRBV7-9 and J is TRBJ1-4; 10 bases agree with TRBD1. V dropped 0 bases and J dropped 7; count of bases not matched to a gene: 11. Looked up from germline, CDR1 is SEHNR and CDR2 is FQNEAQ (reference sequence). This CDR3 is built from 18 residues. The CDR3 is CASSLARDRGVVSEKLFF. The CDR3 DNA is TGTGCCAGCAGCTTAGCCCGGGACAGGGGCGTCGTTAGTGAAAAACTGTTTTTT.

This chain uses TRBV5-1 with TRBJ2-2, with D maybe TRBD1 (6 bases). This CDR3 is 14 amino acids long. Germline CDR1 reads SGHRS; CDR2 reads YFSETQ. Trimming left V 2 bases short and J 8 bases short, with 13 bases between. CDR3 bases: TGCGCCAGCAGCTTTCAGGGGTCAGCGGGGGAGCTGTTTTTT. Translated: CASSFQGSAGELFF.

This clonotype was observed a handful of times. The V call is TRBV6-1, the J call TRBJ2-1; no clear D gene. Germline V gives CDR1 MNHNS, CDR2 SASEGT. Trimming removed 0 bases at V and 1 base at J, with 7 bases between. There are 15 residues in the CDR3. CDR3 DNA sequence: TGTGCCAGCAGTGAAGCTGAGCGATCCTACAATGAGCAGTTCTTC. This gives the protein CASSEAERSYNEQFF.

This clonotype was counted at least ten times. V usage is TRBV11-2 and J usage is TRBJ2-3; 7 bases fit TRBD2. Germline V gives CDR1 SGHAT, CDR2 FQNNGV. This CDR3 is 14 amino acids long. Losses at the gene ends were 2 bases for V and 5 bases for J; bases not matched to a gene: 4. CDR3 DNA sequence: TGTGCCAGCAGCTTAATTTGGGGGGGAGATACGCAGTATTTT. It yields the protein CASSLIWGGDTQYF.

This clonotype was picked up many times. The chain uses TRBV6-1 and TRBJ2-7, with D uncertain. Germline V gene sequence: CDR1 MNHNS, CDR2 SASEGT. This CDR3 has 12 amino acids. With 5 bases removed from V and 7 bases from J, the gap between germline ends came to 12 bases. CDR3 region: CASSYRVGEQYF. CDR3 in DNA: TGTGCCAGCAGTTATCGTGTCGGGGAGCAGTACTTC.

The table lists this clonotype with many counts. V usage is TRBV7-9 and J usage is TRBJ2-5, with D hard to call. The V gene lost 1 base and the J gene lost 6 bases, with 15 bases spanning the gap. This CDR3 region has 15 residues. From germline, CDR1 is SEHNR and CDR2 FQNEAQ (reference sequence). CDR3 DNA sequence: TGTGCCAGCAGCTTAGTCCCGGCAGTCCTGAAGACCCAGTACTTC. Translated: CASSLVPAVLKTQYF.

The sample holds many counts of this clonotype. The rearrangement joins TRBV30 to TRBJ2-1, with D perhaps matching TRBD2 (5 bases). Trimming took 8 bases from V and 5 from J, leaving 19 bases between them. Germline V CDR1 and CDR2: GTSNPN, SVGIG (reference sequence). This CDR3 is 14 amino acids long. The CDR3 loop is CAKRTRGPNNEQFF. The CDR3 DNA follows: TGTGCCAAACGAACTCGCGGGCCAAACAATGAGCAGTTCTTC.

To note about this clonotype: A read error likely explains this, since a far larger clone differs by one base. The chain carries TRBV30 and TRBJ2-7; 14 nucleotides align to TRBD2. The germline CDR1 and CDR2 sequences are GTSNPN and SVGIG (reference sequence). With 2 bases clipped from V and 7 bases from J, the junction kept 16 bases outside the gene matches. The CDR3 runs to 18 residues. The CDR3 DNA reads as TGTGCCTGGAGTCCGCCCGGACTAGCGGGGGGTCCGTGGGATGAGCAGTACTTC. Residues: CAWSPPGLAGGPWDEQYF. The full variable domain, with the rest looked up from reference TRBV30 and TRBJ2-7, is SQTIHQWPATLVQPVGSPLSLECTVEGTSNPNLYWYRQAAGRGLQLLFYSVGIGQISSEVPQNLSASRPQDRQFILSSKKLLLSDSGFYLCAWSPPGLAGGPWDEQYFGPGTRLTVT.

This clonotype appeared many times. The chain recombines TRBV6-2 or TRBV6-3 with TRBJ2-5, with a weak D call TRBD1 (6 bases). This CDR3 is 14 amino acids long. Trimming stripped 0 bases from V and 4 bases from J, with 9 bases between. CDR1 MNHEY and CDR2 SVGEGT come from the germline V gene. As DNA, the CDR3 is TGTGCCAGCAGTTACTCGGACAGACCAGAGACCCAGTACTTC. This gives the protein CASSYSDRPETQYF.

This clonotype was counted ten times or more. This chain uses TRBV7-8 with TRBJ2-6, with D unresolved. V was trimmed by 4 bases and J by 3 bases, leaving 7 bases between them. This CDR3 is 14 amino acids long. From germline, CDR1 is SGHVS and CDR2 FQNEAQ. CDR3 residues: CASSSWGGANVLTF. CDR3 in DNA: TGTGCCAGCAGCTCCTGGGGTGGGGCCAACGTCCTGACTTTC. Drawing the rest from reference TRBV7-8 and TRBJ2-6, the complete variable domain is GAGVSQSPRYKVAKRGQDVALRCDPISGHVSLFWYQQALGQGPEFLTYFQNEAQLDKSGLPSDRFFAERPEGSVSTLKIQRTQQEDSAVYLCASSSWGGANVLTFGAGSRLTVL.

In its sample, this clonotype was seen many times. The chain has TRBV19 and TRBJ1-1; D might be TRBD1 (6 bases). The CDR3 contains 17 residues. Germline values: CDR1 LNHDA, CDR2 SQIVND (reference sequence). Trimming removed 7 bases from V and 0 bases from J, with 21 bases in between. CDR3 loop: CASTITGRRGMNTEAFF. The CDR3 bases are TGTGCCAGTACCATAACAGGGAGACGGGGGATGAACACTGAAGCTTTCTTT.

This clonotype was recorded at least ten times. V is TRBV27 and J is TRBJ2-1, with 8 nucleotides matching TRBD2. Unmatched junction bases numbered 18, after V lost 3 bases and J lost 14 bases. CDR3 length: 16 amino acids. Germline assignment: CDR1 MNHEY and CDR2 SMNVEV (reference sequence). CDR3: CASSFGTRESYEEEFF. DNA for the CDR3: TGTGCCAGCAGTTTTGGGACTAGAGAATCATATGAAGAGGAGTTCTTC.

This clonotype was seen many times. The chain is built from TRBV5-1 and TRBJ2-6; either TRBD1 or TRBD2 may supply D (5 bases each). CDR1 and CDR2 (germline): SGHRS, YFSETQ. V was pared by 1 base and J by 2 bases, with 19 bases between. The CDR3 has 19 residues. The CDR3: CASSLTRTGTPPGANVLTF. Written as DNA, the CDR3 is TGCGCCAGCAGCTTGACGCGAACCGGGACCCCGCCTGGGGCCAACGTCCTGACTTTC.

At least ten counts were recorded for this clonotype. The V call is TRBV20-1, the J call TRBJ2-7; the match to TRBD1 covers 9 bases. In germline, CDR1 is DFQATT, CDR2 SNEGSKA (reference sequence). This CDR3 spans 14 amino acids. The V gene end was trimmed by 6 bases and the J gene end by 3 bases; junction bases not matched to a gene: 9. For the CDR3, the DNA is TGCAGTGCCCCCGGGACAGGGAAGTACTACGAGCAGTACTTC. Its translation is CSAPGTGKYYEQYF.

This clonotype was picked up many times. The CDR3: CASSHVQGARTEAFF. Written as DNA, the CDR3 is TGTGCCAGCAGCCACGTACAGGGGGCGCGGACTGAAGCTTTCTTT. The chain joins TRBV11-2 to TRBJ1-1, with 9 bases that match TRBD1. From germline, CDR1 is SGHAT and CDR2 FQNNGV. The junction had 9 bases not matched to a gene; V was cut back by 5 bases and J by 5 bases. The CDR3 runs 15 residues.

This clonotype was counted at least ten times. V gene TRBV5-1 combines with J gene TRBJ1-5; D uncertain. V lost 0 bases and J 3 bases, leaving 4 bases between the germline ends. CDR3 length: 13 amino acids. Looked up from germline, CDR1 is SGHRS and CDR2 is YFSETQ. The CDR3 spells CASSLEVNQPQHF. The CDR3 region has the DNA TGCGCCAGCAGCTTGGAAGTCAATCAGCCCCAGCATTTT.

In this sample, this clonotype turned up many times. This chain connects TRBV14 to TRBJ2-7; D remains ambiguous. CDR3 size: 12 residues. The V end was cut by 1 base, the J end by 3 bases, with 4 bases between. CDR1 SGHDN and CDR2 FVKESK come from the germline V gene. The CDR3, as DNA: TGTGCCAGCAGCCAAGGGAACTACGAGCAGTACTTC. Amino acid sequence: CASSQGNYEQYF.

This clonotype showed up many times. The chain has TRBV7-3 and TRBJ1-3; 8 bases are a match to TRBD1. Germline CDR1 and CDR2: SGHTA and FQGTGA. The length of the CDR3 is 15 residues. Trimming at V came to 8 bases and at J to 2 bases, leaving 8 bases not matched to a gene. The CDR3 DNA sequence: TGTGCCAGCGGACAGGGTCCGGGGACTGGAAACACCATATATTTT. As protein: CASGQGPGTGNTIYF.